The present T cell receptor beta chain was sequenced within a study of shared clonotypes between healthy human individuals. Overall study: A few men and a couple of women, aged 18 to 49, were donors. General study findings and limits: Larger estimated richness was generally recorded for naive subsets relative to memory subsets. Sampling covered nothing but blood. Tissue TCR repertoires likely differ from those found in blood.

V was clipped by 3 bases and J by 0 bases, with 12 bases between them. Germline V lookup: CDR1 LNHNV, CDR2 YYDKDF (reference sequence). The CDR3 covers 15 residues. About this clone: Its antigen is unidentified.

Naive CD8 cells lacked CD45RO, underwent positive selection for CCR7 and left out terminally differentiated effector memory CD45RA+ cells. Sequencing used immunoSEQ multiplex PCR; TCRdb keeps in-frame clones, though not all of them. In the table there are about 680,000 clones, just over 90% of which are singletons. The source is a man between 25 and 39 years old in good health. The material sequenced was naive CD8+ T cells sorted from blood. This chain links TRBV15 with TRBJ2-7; maybe TRBD1 (6 bases). CDR3 in amino acids: CATSRDRMSSYEQYF. CDR3 bases: TGTGCCACCAGCAGGGACAGAATGAGCTCCTACGAGCAGTACTTC. The variable domain in full, completed from reference TRBV15 and TRBJ2-7, reads DAMVIQNPRYQVTQFGKPVTLSCSQTLNHNVMYWYQQKSSQAPKLLFHYYDKDFNNEADTPDNFQSRRPNTSFCFLDIRSPGLGDTAMYLCATSRDRMSSYEQYFGPGTRLTVT.